This TCR beta chain was documented in a study of blood T cell repertoires in COVID-19. Study at large: Material from acute and convalescent COVID-19 was sourced from the United States, Italy and Spain.

Clones were sequenced by immunoSEQ multiplex PCR, and TCRdb holds only the in-frame ones, with some missing. The sample carries more than 110,000 clones, under 85% recorded once. The specimen sequenced was peripheral blood. The origin of this receptor is a human donor in a cohort sampled during active COVID-19.

CDR3 coding DNA: TGTGCCTGGAGTGTAGGCGGGGGGAAAGAGACCCAGTACTTC. Protein sequence: CAWSVGGGKETQYF. V and J are TRBV30 and TRBJ2-5; 8 bases map to TRBD2. Per germline, CDR1 GTSNPN and CDR2 SVGIG (reference sequence). The ends lost 0 bases at V and 3 bases at J; junction bases unmatched: 3. The CDR3 is 14 amino acids. Complete variable domain (other parts from reference TRBV30 and TRBJ2-5): SQTIHQWPATLVQPVGSPLSLECTVEGTSNPNLYWYRQAAGRGLQLLFYSVGIGQISSEVPQNLSASRPQDRQFILSSKKLLLSDSGFYLCAWSVGGGKETQYFGPGTRLLVL.